These 10 T cell receptor beta chains were all obtained from the same sample, sequenced in a study of T cell changes during pregnancy in multiple sclerosis. TCRdb's copy holds only in-frame clones and misses some; the assay was immunoSEQ multiplex PCR. Among 25,000 to 30,000 clones, around 90% were seen once, and the ten largest hold around 0.59%. This material consisted of CD4+ T cells from peripheral blood mononuclear cells, taken in the first trimester of pregnancy. These receptors originate from a female donor in good health, enrolled as a control in a pregnancy study.

This chain joins TRBV28 and TRBJ2-6, with D possibly matching TRBD2 (6 bases). The CDR3 is made up of 17 amino acids. V lost 6 bases and J lost 4, with 19 bases in between. The germline V gene has CDR1 MDHEN and CDR2 SYDVKM. The CDR3 DNA reads as TGTGCCAGCAGCTCGTCGGGGCGGGGCCCCGGGGCCAACGTCCTGACTTTC. Its protein is CASSSSGRGPGANVLTF.

This rearrangement joins TRBV7-2 to TRBJ2-5; 7 bases match TRBD1. Trimming removed 5 bases from V and 4 bases from J; junction bases left unmatched: 4. The CDR3 covers 13 residues. CDR1 and CDR2 (germline): SGHTA, FQGNSA. The CDR3 coding sequence is TGTGCCAGCAGCCGGGGACAGATAGAGACCCAGTACTTC. It codes for CASSRGQIETQYF.

The chain uses TRBV29-1 and TRBJ2-7; 12 bases are a match to TRBD2. Germline V gives CDR1 SQVTM, CDR2 ANQGSEA. This CDR3 contains 14 residues. With V trimmed by 7 bases and J by 3 bases, 7 bases remained unmatched. The CDR3 is CSAVTSGRSYEQYF. The DNA for the CDR3 is TGCAGCGCTGTGACTAGCGGGAGAAGCTACGAGCAGTACTTC.

The chain links TRBV18 to TRBJ2-3, with TRBD2 matching 7 bases. V shed 2 bases and J 2 bases; nucleotides not matched to a gene: 13. CDR3 length: 18 residues. The germline V gene encodes CDR1 KGHSH and CDR2 LQKENI. The CDR3 sequence: CASSPGGGPVPHTDTQYF. DNA for the CDR3: TGTGCCAGCTCACCAGGGGGAGGGCCTGTCCCCCACACAGATACGCAGTATTTT.

The CDR3 sequence: CASSPGQNQPQHF. Here the CDR3 DNA reads TGTGCCAGCTCACCAGGGCAAAATCAGCCCCAGCATTTT. The gene calls are TRBV18 and TRBJ1-5; D is unresolved. CDR3 size: 13 residues. V shed 2 bases and J shed 4 bases, with 6 bases lying between them. Germline V gene lookup returns CDR1 KGHSH and CDR2 LQKENI.

This chain connects TRBV2 to TRBJ2-1; no clear D. Germline V gene lookup returns CDR1 SNHLY and CDR2 FYNNEI. Between the trimmed V and J ends, which lost 4 bases and 6 bases, there was a span of 4 bases. CDR3 length: 11 residues. The DNA for the CDR3 is TGTGCCAGCAGTGCCTCCAATGAGCAGTTCTTC. Its translation is CASSASNEQFF.

Concerning this clone: At one end, the junction sequence differs from germline, possibly due to a read error. The rearrangement uses TRBV7-7 and TRBJ2-3; the match to TRBD1 covers 8 bases. CDR3 length equals 16 residues. In germline, CDR1 is SSHAT, CDR2 FNYEAQ (reference sequence). CDR3 coding DNA: TGTGCTAGCAGCTTAGCGCCGGGACAGGGCACAGATACGCAGTATTTT. It is translated as CASSLAPGQGTDTQYF.

J is TRBJ2-1 and V is TRBV7-2; TRBD1 aligns across 9 bases. The CDR3 is 15 residues long. The V gene end was trimmed by 3 bases and the J gene end by 3 bases; junction bases not matched to a gene: 3. The germline V gene encodes CDR1 SGHTA and CDR2 FQGNSA. The CDR3 coding sequence is TGTGCCAGCAGCTTCTTGGGACAGGGCTACAATGAGCAGTTCTTC. Encoded protein: CASSFLGQGYNEQFF.

The genes are TRBV7-2 and TRBJ1-6; D gene ambiguous. Germline V gives CDR1 SGHTA, CDR2 FQGNSA. With 1 base removed from V and 7 bases from J, the gap between germline ends came to 5 bases. CDR3 length: 13 residues. CDR3 in DNA: TGTGCCAGCAGCTTAGGACAAAATTCACCCCTCCACTTT. Protein product: CASSLGQNSPLHF.

V is TRBV6-1 and J is TRBJ1-1; a weak D match, TRBD1 (6 bases). Trimming pared 6 bases from V and 5 bases from J, leaving 13 bases between. Germline V gene data show CDR1 as MNHNS and CDR2 as SASEGT. The length of the CDR3 is 13 residues. CDR3 residues: CASRGGGRTEAFF. CDR3 nucleotide sequence: TGTGCCAGCAGAGGCGGGGGGCGAACTGAAGCTTTCTTT.